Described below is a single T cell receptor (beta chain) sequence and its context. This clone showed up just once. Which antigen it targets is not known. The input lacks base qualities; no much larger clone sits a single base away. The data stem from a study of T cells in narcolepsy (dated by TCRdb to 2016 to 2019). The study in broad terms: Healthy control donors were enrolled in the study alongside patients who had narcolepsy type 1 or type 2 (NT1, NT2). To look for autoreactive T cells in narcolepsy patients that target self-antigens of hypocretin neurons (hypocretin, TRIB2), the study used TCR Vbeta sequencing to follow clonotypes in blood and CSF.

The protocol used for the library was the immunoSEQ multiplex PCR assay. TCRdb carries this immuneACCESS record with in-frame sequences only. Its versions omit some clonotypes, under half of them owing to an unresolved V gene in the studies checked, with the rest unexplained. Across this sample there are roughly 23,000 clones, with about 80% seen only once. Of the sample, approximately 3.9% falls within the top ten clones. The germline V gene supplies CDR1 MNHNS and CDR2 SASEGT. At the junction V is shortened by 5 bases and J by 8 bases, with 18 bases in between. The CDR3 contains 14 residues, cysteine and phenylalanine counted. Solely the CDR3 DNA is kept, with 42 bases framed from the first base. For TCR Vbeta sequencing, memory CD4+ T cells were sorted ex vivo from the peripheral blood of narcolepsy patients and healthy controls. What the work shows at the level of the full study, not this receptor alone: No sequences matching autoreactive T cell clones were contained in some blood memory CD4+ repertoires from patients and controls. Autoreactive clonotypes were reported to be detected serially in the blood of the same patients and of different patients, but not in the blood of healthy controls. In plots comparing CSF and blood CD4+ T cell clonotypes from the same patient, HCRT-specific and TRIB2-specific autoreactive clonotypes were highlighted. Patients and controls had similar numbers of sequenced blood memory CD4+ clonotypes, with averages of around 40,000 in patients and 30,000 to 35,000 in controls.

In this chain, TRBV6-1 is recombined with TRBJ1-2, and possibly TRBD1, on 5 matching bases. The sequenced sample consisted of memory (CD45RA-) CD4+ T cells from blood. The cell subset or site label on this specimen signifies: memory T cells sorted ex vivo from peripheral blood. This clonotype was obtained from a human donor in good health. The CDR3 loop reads CASSPQGIGDGYTF. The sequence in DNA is TGTGCCAGCAGTCCCCAAGGAATTGGGGACGGCTACACCTTC.